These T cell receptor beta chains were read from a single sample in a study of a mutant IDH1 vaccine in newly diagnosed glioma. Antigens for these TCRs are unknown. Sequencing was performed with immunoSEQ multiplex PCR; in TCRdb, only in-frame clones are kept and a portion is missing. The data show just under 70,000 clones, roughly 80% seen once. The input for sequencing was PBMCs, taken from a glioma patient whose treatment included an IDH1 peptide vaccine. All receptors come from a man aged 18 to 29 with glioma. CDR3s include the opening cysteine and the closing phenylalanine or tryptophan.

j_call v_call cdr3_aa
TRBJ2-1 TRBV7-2 CASSGTHGEQFF
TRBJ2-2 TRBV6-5 CASTIGFSNTGELFF
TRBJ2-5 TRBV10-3 CAISESSESGQETQYF
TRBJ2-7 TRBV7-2 CASSLGTTVYEQYF
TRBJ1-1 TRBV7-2 CASSFSSGGAFF
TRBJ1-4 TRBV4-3 CASSHRDRVDEKLFF
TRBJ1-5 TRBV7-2 CASSSLWTGRNQPQHF
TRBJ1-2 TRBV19 CASSPAGINYGYTF
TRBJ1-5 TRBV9 CASSVHSNQPQHF
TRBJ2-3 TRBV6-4 CASSTDRADTQYF
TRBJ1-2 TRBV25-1 CASSEYGSPVVGYTF
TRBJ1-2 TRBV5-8 CASSFEGMGYGYTF
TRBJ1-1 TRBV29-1 CSAGNTEAFF
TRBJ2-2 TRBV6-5 CASSRQGVNTGELFF
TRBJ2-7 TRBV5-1 CASSLVPSEAYEQYF
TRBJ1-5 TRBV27 CASSSRGEANQPQHF
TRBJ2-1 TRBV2 CASSVETSGTGGEQFF
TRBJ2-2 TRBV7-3 CASSLTIASGTYTGELFF
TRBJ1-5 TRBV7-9 CASSLEGSNNQPQHF
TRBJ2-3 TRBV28 CASSLGTGGTDTQYF
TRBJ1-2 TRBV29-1 CSVEGTTGVVDYGYTF
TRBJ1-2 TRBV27 CASSSGRTLYGYTF
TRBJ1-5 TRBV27 CASSYLGELAQPQHF
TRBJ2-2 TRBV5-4 CASSPLAPTNTGELFF
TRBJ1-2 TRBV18 CASSPPSRYYGYTF
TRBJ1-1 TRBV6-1 CASSEDGRGRDVGAFF
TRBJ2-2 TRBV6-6 CASRDRGHTGELFF